This T cell receptor (beta chain) was captured by sequencing in a study of blood T cell repertoires in COVID-19. About the research overall: The samples span acute and convalescent COVID-19 from the United States, Italy and Spain. T cells, B-cell-depleted T cells, or PBMCs supplied cDNA or gDNA.

Authors' analysis steps: Nucleated cell number was recorded as an estimate derived from reference gene primer amplification. The table came from immunoSEQ multiplex PCR; TCRdb's copy has only in-frame clones and leaves some out. V, J and clone size are those of that table, while D and trimming were read from the DNA. The sample includes under 45,000 clones, around 80% seen only once; the top ten take roughly 42%. Trimming stripped 0 bases from V and 5 bases from J, with 4 bases between. The germline CDR1 and CDR2 sequences are SGHRS and YFSETQ. The CDR3 covers 12 residues. Source material: peripheral blood. V usage is TRBV5-1 and J usage is TRBJ2-3; no clear D gene. The source of this sequence is a human donor in a cohort sampled during active COVID-19. DNA of the CDR3: TGCGCCAGCAGCTTGGCCGGAGATACGCAGTATTTT. Translation: CASSLAGDTQYF.